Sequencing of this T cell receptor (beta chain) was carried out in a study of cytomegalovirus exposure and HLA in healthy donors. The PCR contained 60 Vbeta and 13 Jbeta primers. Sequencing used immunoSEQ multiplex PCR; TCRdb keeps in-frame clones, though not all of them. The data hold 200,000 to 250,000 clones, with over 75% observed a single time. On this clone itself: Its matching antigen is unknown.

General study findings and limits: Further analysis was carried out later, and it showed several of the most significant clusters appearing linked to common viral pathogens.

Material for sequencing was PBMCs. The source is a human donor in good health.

This chain's CDR3 is CSVEVLGGRGSYEQYF. In DNA form, the CDR3 reads TGCAGCGTTGAAGTACTGGGCGGGCGTGGTTCCTACGAGCAGTACTTC. The V and J genes are TRBV29-1 and TRBJ2-7, with a weak D call TRBD2 (5 bases). Trimming pared 1 base from V and 1 base from J, leaving 17 bases between. The germline V gene encodes CDR1 SQVTM and CDR2 ANQGSEA. CDR3 length: 16 residues.